This T cell receptor (beta chain) derives from a study of control samples from healthy donors and cancer patients (TCRdb year 2020). On this clone: The clone's antigen remains unknown. Base qualities were left out, and no much larger clone turns up one base away.

The method was the immunoSEQ multiplex PCR assay. TCRdb obtained this table from immuneACCESS and retained in-frame rearrangements with V and J assigned. These tables miss some clones; where compared with another copy, unresolved V genes account for less than half of the shortfall, and the remainder is unexplained. In all, the sample holds tens of thousands of clones, and about 81% of those were seen once. Roughly 40% of the sample is taken by the ten largest. The trim is 0 bases for V and 3 bases for J, with a gap of 15 bases between the germline ends. CDR1 and CDR2 were assigned from the germline V gene (reference sequence) as GTSNPN and SVGIG. The CDR3 runs 16 residues from the cysteine to the phenylalanine. Only the CDR3 part of the read is kept: 48 bases, read in frame from the first base.

Sequences were obtained from PBMCs. The chain is assembled from TRBV30 and TRBJ2-4; the best D guess is TRBD1, with 7 bases matching. The TCR was taken from a man in his 70s with lung cancer. In nucleotide form, the sequence is TGTGCCTGGAGTGTAGGTCGCGGGACAGTCAAAAACATTCAGTACTTC. This gives the protein CAWSVGRGTVKNIQYF.